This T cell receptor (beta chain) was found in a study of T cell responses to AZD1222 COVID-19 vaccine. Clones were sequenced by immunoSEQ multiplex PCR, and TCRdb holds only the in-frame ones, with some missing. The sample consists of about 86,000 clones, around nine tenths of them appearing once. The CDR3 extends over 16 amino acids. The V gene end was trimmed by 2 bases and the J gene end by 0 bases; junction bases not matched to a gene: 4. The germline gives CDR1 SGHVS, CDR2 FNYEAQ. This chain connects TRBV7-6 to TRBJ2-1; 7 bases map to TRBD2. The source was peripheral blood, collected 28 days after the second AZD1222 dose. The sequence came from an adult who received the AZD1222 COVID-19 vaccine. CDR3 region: CASSLFSGGSYNEQFF. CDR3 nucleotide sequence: TGTGCCAGCAGCTTATTCTCGGGGGGCTCCTACAATGAGCAGTTCTTC.